This TCR beta chain was recovered during a study of CD4 T cells in relation to SARS-CoV-2 and coronaviruses. Whole-study context: Convalescent patients had median age roughly 37 years, range roughly 20 to 80. General study points: In roughly 65% of donors, memory CD4+ clonotypes crossrecognized SARS-CoV-2 and at least one common cold coronavirus spike.

As concerns this clone: No antigen is known for it.

The assay was immunoSEQ multiplex PCR, and TCRdb's table has in-frame clones only and misses some. The sample includes tens of thousands of clones, about 91% of them seen just once. Cryopreserved PBMCs were CD4-enriched, then split into naive and memory cells. The receptor was derived from an adult with COVID-19. The sequenced sample was naive CD4+ T cells from PBMCs. Subset described: naive CD4+ T cells isolated by negative enrichment.

CDR3 in amino acids: CATKVYSGTREQYF. CDR3 coding DNA: TGTGCCACCAAAGTGTATTCGGGAACCCGCGAGCAGTACTTC. The rearrangement joins TRBV6-5 to TRBJ2-7; a weak D match, TRBD2 (5 bases). Germline V gene sequence: CDR1 MNHEY, CDR2 SVGAGI. V lost 10 bases to trimming and J lost 6 bases, with 22 bases between them. This CDR3 spans 14 amino acids.